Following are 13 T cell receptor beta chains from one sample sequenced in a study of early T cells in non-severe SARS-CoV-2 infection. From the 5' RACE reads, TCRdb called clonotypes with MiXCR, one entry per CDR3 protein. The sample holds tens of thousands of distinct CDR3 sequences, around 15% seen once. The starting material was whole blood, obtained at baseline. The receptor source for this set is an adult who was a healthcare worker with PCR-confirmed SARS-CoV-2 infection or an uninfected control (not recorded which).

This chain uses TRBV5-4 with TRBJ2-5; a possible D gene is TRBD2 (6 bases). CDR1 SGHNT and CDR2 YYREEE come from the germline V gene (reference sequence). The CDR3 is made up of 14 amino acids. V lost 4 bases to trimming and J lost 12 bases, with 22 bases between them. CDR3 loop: CASSPERRGLPKYF. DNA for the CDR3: TGTGCCAGCAGCCCTGAAAGGAGGGGACTGCCTAAGTACTTC.

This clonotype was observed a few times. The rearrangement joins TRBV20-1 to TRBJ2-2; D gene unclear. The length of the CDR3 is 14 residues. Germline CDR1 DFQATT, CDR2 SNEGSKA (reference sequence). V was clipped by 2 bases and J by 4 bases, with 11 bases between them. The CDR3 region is CSARPSGSTGELFF. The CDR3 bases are TGCAGTGCTAGACCCTCAGGAAGCACCGGGGAGCTGTTTTTT.

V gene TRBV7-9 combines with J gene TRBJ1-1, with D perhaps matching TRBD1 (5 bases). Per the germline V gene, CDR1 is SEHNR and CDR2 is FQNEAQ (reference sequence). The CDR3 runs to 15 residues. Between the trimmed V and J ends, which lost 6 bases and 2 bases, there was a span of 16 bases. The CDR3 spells CASSPLVGQNTEAFF. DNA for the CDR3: TGTGCCAGCAGTCCCCTCGTGGGGCAAAACACTGAAGCTTTCTTT.

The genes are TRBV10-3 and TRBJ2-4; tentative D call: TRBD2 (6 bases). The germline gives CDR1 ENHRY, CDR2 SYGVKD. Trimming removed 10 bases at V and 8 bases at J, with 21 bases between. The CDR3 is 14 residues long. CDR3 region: CATSLGGPQDIQYF. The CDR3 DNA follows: TGTGCCACCTCCCTCGGAGGGCCGCAAGACATTCAGTACTTC.

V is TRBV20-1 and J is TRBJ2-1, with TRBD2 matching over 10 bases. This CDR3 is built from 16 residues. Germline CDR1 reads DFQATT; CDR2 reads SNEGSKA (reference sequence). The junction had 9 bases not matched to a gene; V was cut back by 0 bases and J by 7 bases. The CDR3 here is CSARDPPSGRGNEQFF. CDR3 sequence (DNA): TGCAGTGCTAGAGATCCGCCTAGCGGGAGAGGTAATGAGCAGTTCTTC.

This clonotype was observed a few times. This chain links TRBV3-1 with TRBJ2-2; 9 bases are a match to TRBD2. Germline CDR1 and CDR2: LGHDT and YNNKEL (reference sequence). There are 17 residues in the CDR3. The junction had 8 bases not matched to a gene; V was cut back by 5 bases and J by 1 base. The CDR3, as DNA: TGTGCCAGCAGCTCCATAGCGGGAGAGAAGAACACCGGGGAGCTGTTTTTT. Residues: CASSSIAGEKNTGELFF.

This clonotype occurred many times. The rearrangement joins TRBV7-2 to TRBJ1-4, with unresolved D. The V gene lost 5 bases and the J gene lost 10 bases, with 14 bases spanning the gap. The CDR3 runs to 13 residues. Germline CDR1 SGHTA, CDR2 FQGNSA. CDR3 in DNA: TGTGCCAGCAGCCCAGACATGGCTGGAAAACTGTTTTTT. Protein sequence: CASSPDMAGKLFF.

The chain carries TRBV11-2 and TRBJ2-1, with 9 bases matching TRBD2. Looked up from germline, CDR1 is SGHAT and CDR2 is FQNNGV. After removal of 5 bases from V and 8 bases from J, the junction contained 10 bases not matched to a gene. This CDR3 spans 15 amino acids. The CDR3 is CASSQAAGGSDEQFF. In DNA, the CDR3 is TGTGCCAGCAGCCAGGCGGCGGGGGGGTCGGATGAGCAGTTCTTC. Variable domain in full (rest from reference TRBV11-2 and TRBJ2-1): EAGVAQSPRYKIIEKRQSVAFWCNPISGHATLYWYQQILGQGPKLLIQFQNNGVVDDSQLPKDRFSAERLKGVDSTLKIQPAKLEDSAVYLCASSQAAGGSDEQFFGPGTRLTVL.

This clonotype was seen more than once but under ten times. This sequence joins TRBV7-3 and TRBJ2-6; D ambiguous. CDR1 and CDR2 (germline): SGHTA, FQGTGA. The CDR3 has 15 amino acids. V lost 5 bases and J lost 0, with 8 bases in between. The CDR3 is CASSPQNSGANVLTF. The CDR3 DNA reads TGTGCCAGCAGCCCCCAGAACTCTGGGGCCAACGTCCTGACTTTC.

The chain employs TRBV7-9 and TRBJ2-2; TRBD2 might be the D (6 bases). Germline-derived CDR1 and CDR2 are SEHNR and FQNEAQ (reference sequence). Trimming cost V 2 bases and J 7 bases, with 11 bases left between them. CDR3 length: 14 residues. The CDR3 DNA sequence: TGTGCCAGCAGCTTATATCGGGGAGGCGGGGAGCTGTTTTTT. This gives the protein CASSLYRGGGELFF. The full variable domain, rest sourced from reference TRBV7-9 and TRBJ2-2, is DTGVSQNPRHKITKRGQNVTFRCDPISEHNRLYWYRQTLGQGPEFLTYFQNEAQLEKSRLLSDRFSAERPKGSFSTLEIQRTEQGDSAMYLCASSLYRGGGELFFGEGSRLTVL.

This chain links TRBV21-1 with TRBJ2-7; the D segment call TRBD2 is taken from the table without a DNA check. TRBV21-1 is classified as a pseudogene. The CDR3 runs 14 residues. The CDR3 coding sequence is TGTGCCAGCAGCAAGCCCTCGGTCATCTACGAGCAGTACTTC. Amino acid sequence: CASSKPSVIYEQYF.

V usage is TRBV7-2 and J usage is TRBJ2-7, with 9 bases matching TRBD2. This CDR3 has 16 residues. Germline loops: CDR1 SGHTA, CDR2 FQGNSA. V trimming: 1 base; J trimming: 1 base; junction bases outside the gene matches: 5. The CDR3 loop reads CASSLEPSGISYEQYF. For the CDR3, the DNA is TGTGCCAGCAGCTTAGAGCCTAGCGGGATTTCCTACGAGCAGTACTTC.

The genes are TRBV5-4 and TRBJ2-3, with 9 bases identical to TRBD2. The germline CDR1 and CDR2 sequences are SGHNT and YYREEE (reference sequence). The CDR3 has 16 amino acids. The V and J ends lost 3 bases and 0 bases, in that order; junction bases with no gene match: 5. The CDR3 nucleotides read TGTGCCAGCAGCTCCCATACTAGCGGGAGCACAGATACGCAGTATTTT. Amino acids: CASSSHTSGSTDTQYF. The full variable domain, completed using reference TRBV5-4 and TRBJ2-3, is ETGVTQSPTHLIKTRGQQVTLRCSSQSGHNTVSWYQQALGQGPQFIFQYYREEENGRGNFPPRFSGLQFPNYSSELNVNALELDDSALYLCASSSHTSGSTDTQYFGPGTRLTVL.